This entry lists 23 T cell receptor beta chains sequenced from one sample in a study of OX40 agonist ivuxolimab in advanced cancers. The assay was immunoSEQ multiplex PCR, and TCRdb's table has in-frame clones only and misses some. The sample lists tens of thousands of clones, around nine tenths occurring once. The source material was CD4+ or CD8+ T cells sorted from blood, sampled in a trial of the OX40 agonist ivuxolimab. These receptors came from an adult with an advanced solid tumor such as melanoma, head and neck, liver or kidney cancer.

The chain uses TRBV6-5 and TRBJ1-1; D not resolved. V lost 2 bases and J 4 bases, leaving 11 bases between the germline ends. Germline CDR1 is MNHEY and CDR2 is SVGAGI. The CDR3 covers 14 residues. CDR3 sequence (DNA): TGTGCCAGCAGTTACAGAACGAGCCCCACTGAAGCTTTCTTT. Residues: CASSYRTSPTEAFF.

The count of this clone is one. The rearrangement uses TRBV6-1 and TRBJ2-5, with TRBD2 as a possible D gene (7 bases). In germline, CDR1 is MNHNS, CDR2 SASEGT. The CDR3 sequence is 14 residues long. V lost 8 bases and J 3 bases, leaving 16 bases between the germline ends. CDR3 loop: CASALGGRKETQYF. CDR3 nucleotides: TGTGCCAGCGCCCTGGGGGGGCGGAAAGAGACCCAGTACTTC.

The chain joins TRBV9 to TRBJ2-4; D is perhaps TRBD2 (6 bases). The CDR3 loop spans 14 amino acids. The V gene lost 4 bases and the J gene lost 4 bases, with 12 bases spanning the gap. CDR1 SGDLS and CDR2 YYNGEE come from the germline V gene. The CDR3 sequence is CASSPPGTKNIQYF. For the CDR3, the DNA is TGTGCCAGCAGCCCACCAGGGACTAAAAACATTCAGTACTTC.

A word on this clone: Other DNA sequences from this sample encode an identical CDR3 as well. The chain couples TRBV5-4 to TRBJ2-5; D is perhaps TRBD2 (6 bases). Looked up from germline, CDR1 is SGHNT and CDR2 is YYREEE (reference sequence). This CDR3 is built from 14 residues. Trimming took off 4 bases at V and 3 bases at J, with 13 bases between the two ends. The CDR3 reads CASSPGTPKETQYF. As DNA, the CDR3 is TGTGCCAGCAGCCCTGGGACTCCGAAAGAGACCCAGTACTTC. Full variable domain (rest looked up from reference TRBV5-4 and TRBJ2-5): ETGVTQSPTHLIKTRGQQVTLRCSSQSGHNTVSWYQQALGQGPQFIFQYYREEENGRGNFPPRFSGLQFPNYSSELNVNALELDDSALYLCASSPGTPKETQYFGPGTRLLVL.

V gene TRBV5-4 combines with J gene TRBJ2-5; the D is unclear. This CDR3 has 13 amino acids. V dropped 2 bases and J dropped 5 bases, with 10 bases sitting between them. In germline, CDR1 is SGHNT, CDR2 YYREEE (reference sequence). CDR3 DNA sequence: TGTGCCAGCAGCTTTTCCCCGAGGGAGACCCAGTACTTC. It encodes CASSFSPRETQYF.

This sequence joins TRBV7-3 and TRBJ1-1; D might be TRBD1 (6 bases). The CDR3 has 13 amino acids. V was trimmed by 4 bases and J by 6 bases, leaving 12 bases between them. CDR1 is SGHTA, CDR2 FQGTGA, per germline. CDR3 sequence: CASSSAGQPEAFF. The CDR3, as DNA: TGTGCCAGCAGCTCTGCTGGACAGCCTGAAGCTTTCTTT.

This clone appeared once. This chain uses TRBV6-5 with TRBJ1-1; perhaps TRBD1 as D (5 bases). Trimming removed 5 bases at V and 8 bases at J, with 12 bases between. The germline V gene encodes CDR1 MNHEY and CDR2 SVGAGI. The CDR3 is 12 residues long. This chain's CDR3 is CASSESWTEAFF. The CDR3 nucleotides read TGTGCCAGCAGTGAATCTTGGACAGAAGCTTTCTTT.

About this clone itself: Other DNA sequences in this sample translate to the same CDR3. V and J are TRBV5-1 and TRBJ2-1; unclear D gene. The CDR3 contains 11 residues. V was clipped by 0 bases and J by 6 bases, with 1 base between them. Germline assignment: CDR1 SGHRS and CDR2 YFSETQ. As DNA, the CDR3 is TGCGCCAGCAGCTTGGGCAATGAGCAGTTCTTC. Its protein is CASSLGNEQFF.

CDR3 protein: CASTPSSGGLVEQFF. In DNA, the CDR3 is TGTGCCAGCACTCCCTCTAGCGGGGGTTTGGTTGAGCAGTTCTTC. The rearrangement links TRBV6-6 to TRBJ2-1; TRBD2 matches 10 bases. The CDR3 runs to 15 residues. V dropped 7 bases and J dropped 9; count of bases not matched to a gene: 12. CDR1 MNHNY and CDR2 SVGAGI come from the germline V gene (reference sequence).

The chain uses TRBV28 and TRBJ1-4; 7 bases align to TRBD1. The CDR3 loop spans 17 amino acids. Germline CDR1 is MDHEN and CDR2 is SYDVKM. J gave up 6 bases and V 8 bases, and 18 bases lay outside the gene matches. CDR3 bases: TGTGCCAGCCAGAAAAGCGGGACAGCATACCGGGATGAAAAACTGTTTTTT. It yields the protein CASQKSGTAYRDEKLFF.

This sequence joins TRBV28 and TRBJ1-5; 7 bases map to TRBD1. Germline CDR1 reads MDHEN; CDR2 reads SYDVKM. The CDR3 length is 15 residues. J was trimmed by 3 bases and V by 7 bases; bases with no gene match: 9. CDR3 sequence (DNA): TGTGCCAGCACCGAAGACAGGGTGGCCAATCAGCCCCAGCATTTT. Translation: CASTEDRVANQPQHF.

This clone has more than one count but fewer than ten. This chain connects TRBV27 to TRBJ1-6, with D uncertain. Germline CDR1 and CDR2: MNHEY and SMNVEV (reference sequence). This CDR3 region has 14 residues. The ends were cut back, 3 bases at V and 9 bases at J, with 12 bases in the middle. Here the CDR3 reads CASSFSGNGSPLHF. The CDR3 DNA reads TGTGCCAGCAGTTTCTCAGGCAATGGTTCACCCCTCCACTTT.

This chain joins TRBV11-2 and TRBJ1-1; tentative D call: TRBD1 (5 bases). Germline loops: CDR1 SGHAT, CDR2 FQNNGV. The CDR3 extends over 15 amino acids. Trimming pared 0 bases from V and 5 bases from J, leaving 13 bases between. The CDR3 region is CASSLDGRGGTEAFF. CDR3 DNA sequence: TGTGCCAGCAGCTTAGATGGTAGGGGAGGGACTGAAGCTTTCTTT. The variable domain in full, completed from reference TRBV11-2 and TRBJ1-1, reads EAGVAQSPRYKIIEKRQSVAFWCNPISGHATLYWYQQILGQGPKLLIQFQNNGVVDDSQLPKDRFSAERLKGVDSTLKIQPAKLEDSAVYLCASSLDGRGGTEAFFGQGTRLTVV.

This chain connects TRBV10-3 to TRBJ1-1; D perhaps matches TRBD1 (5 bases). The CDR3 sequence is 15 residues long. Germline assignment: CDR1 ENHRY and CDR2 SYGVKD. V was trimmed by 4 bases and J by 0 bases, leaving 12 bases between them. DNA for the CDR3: TGTGCCATCAGTGTGAAGGGGCCTATGAACACTGAAGCTTTCTTT. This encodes CAISVKGPMNTEAFF.

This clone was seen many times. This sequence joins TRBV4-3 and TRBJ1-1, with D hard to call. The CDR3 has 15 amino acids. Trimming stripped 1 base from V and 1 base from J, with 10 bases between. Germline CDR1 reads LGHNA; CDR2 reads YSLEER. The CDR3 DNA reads TGCGCCAGCAGCCAAGTGGAAGGACGGAACACTGAAGCTTTCTTT. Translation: CASSQVEGRNTEAFF.

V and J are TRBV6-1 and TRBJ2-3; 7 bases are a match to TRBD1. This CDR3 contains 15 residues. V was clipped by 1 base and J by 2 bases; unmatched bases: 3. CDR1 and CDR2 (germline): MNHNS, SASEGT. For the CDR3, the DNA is TGTGCCAGCAGTGAAGTGGACAGGTTCACAGATACGCAGTATTTT. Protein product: CASSEVDRFTDTQYF.

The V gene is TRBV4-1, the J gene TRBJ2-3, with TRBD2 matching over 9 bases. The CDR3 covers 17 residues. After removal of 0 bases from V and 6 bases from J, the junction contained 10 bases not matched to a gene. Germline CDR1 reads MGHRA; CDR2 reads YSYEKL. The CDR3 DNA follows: TGCGCCAGCAGCCAAGAAAAGGAGCGGGAGGTAGACGATACGCAGTATTTT. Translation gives CASSQEKEREVDDTQYF.

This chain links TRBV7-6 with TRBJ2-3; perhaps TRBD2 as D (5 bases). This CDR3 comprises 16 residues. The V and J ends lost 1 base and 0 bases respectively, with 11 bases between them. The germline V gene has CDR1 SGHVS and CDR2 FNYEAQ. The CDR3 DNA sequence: TGTGCCAGCAGCTTAGGTACCGGGGTGAGCACAGATACGCAGTATTTT. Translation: CASSLGTGVSTDTQYF.

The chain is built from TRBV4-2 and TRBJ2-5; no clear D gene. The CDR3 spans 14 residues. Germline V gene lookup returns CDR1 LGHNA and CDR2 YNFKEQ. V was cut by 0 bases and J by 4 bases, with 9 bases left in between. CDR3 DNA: TGTGCCAGCAGCCAAGAGGGATTTGGAGAGACCCAGTACTTC. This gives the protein CASSQEGFGETQYF.

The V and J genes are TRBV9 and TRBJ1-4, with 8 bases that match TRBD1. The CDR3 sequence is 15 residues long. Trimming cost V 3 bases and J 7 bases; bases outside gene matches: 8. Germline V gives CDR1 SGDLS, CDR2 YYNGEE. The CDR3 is CASSARTGRSEKLFF. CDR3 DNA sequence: TGTGCCAGCAGCGCAAGGACAGGGCGTTCTGAAAAACTGTTTTTT.

CDR3 sequence: CASSPLGDLYEQYF. The CDR3 coding sequence is TGTGCCAGTAGCCCCCTCGGGGACCTATACGAGCAGTACTTC. V usage is TRBV19 and J usage is TRBJ2-7; the D call may be TRBD1 or TRBD2 (5 bases each). V was trimmed by 6 bases and J by 4 bases, leaving 16 bases between them. The germline V gene has CDR1 LNHDA and CDR2 SQIVND (reference sequence). There are 14 residues in the CDR3.

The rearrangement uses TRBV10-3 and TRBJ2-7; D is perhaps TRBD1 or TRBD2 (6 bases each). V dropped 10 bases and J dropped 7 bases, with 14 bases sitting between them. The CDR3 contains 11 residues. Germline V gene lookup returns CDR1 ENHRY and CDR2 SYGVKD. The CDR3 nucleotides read TGTGCCACCTGGGGGGCCGGGGAGCAGTACTTC. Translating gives CATWGAGEQYF.

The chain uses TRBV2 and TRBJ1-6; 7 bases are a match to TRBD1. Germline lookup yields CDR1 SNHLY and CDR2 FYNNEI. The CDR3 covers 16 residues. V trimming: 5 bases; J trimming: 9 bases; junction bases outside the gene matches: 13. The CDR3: CASSNSLEGAVSPLHF. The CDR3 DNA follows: TGTGCCAGCAGTAATTCTTTGGAGGGGGCGGTTTCACCCCTCCACTTT.